This T cell receptor beta chain is drawn from a study of T cells in tuberculosis. The repertoire was sequenced with immunoSEQ multiplex PCR; TCRdb's copy has only in-frame clones and lacks some. Here the sample spans 35,000 to 55,000 clones, 90% to 95% being singletons. J was trimmed by 9 bases and V by 3 bases; bases with no gene match: 2. The CDR3 contains 13 residues. The germline V gene has CDR1 SGHRS and CDR2 YFSETQ. This sequence originates from a donor between 10 and 35 years old with latent tuberculosis or without tuberculosis infection. The specimen sequenced was PBMCs. The rearrangement joins TRBV5-1 to TRBJ2-3, with 12 bases aligning to TRBD2. The CDR3 DNA is TGCGCCAGCAGCTCCGGACTAGCGGGGACGCAGTATTTT. It translates to CASSSGLAGTQYF.